This entry describes one T cell receptor (beta chain). These data originate in a study of blood T cell repertoires in COVID-19. As for the study in general: Donors in the United States, Italy and Spain gave samples during acute or convalescent COVID-19. In each case, the material was cDNA or gDNA derived from T cells, B-cell-depleted T cells, or PBMCs.

How the authors handled the data: From reference gene primer amplification, estimates of nucleated cell counts were derived. The protocol was immunoSEQ multiplex PCR, while the TCRdb copy is restricted to in-frame clones and leaves out a portion. V, J and clone size derive from that table, while D and trimming were established from the DNA sequence. The sample consists of about 140,000 clones, approximately 86% of them appearing once. Germline V CDR1 and CDR2: LGHNA, YNFKEQ. The CDR3 contains 16 residues. With 4 bases clipped from V and 2 bases from J, the junction kept 5 bases outside the gene matches.

The rearrangement uses TRBV4-2 and TRBJ1-1; TRBD1 aligns across 12 bases. Sequenced material: peripheral blood. The clonotype comes from a woman aged 55 to 70 with acute or convalescent COVID-19. This CDR3 reads CASSRGTGGSNTEAFF. The CDR3 DNA follows: TGTGCCAGCAGCCGAGGGACAGGGGGCTCAAACACTGAAGCTTTCTTT.